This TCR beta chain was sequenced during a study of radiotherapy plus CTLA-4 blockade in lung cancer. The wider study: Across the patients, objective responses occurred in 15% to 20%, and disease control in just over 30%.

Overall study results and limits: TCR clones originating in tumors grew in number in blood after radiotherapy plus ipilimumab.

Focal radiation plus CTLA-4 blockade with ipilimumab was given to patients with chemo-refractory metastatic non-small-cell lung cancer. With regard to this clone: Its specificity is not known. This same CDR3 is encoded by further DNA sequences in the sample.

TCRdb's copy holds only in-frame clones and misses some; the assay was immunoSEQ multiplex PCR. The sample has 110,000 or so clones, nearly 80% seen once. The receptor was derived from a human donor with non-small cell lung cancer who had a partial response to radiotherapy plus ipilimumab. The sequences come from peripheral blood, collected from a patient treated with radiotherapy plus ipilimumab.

Here the CDR3 reads CASSFDREAFF. CDR3 bases: TGTGCCAGCAGCTTCGACAGGGAAGCTTTCTTT. The V gene is TRBV6-1, the J gene TRBJ1-1; tentatively, D is TRBD1 (6 bases). The germline gives CDR1 MNHNS, CDR2 SASEGT. Between the trimmed V and J ends, which lost 6 bases and 8 bases, there was a span of 10 bases. The CDR3 is 11 amino acids.